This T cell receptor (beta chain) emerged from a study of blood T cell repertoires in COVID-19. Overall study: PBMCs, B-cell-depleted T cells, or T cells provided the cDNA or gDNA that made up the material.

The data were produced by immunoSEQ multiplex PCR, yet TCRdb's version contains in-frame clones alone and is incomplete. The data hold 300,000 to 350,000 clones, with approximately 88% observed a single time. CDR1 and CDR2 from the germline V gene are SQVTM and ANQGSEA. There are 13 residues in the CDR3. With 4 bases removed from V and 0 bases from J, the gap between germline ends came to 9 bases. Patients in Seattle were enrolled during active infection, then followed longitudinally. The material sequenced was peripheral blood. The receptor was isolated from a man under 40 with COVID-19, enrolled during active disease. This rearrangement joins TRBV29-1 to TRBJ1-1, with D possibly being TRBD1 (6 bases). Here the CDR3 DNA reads TGCAGCGTTGTCGACAGGTTGAACACTGAAGCTTTCTTT. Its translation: CSVVDRLNTEAFF.